These T cell receptor beta chains were read from a single sample in a study of PD-1 blockade in classical Hodgkin lymphoma. The repertoire was sequenced with immunoSEQ multiplex PCR; TCRdb's copy has only in-frame clones and lacks some. The repertoire has about 28,000 clones, 78% of them found once; the top ten carry roughly 35%. The material sequenced was peripheral blood mononuclear cells (PBMCs), taken before the second cycle of nivolumab. Receptor source: a human donor with classical Hodgkin lymphoma. Each CDR3 is given with its conserved first and last residue. Each record gives: D gene, J gene, clone size, V gene, CDR3 protein, CDR3 DNA. The D gene is left open where the match is weak. Clone sizes are given selectively: once, few, many, or a class where the clone is expanded.

NA,TRBJ1-1,many,TRBV9,CASSVQGSNTEAFF,TGTGCCAGCAGCGTACAGGGGAGTAACACTGAAGCTTTCTTT
NA,TRBJ1-5,NA,TRBV6-1,CASNRGGSGEQPQHF,TGTGCCAGCAATAGGGGAGGTAGTGGAGAACAGCCCCAGCATTTT
TRBD1,TRBJ2-5,NA,TRBV19,CASRTGGVETQYF,TGTGCCAGCCGGACAGGGGGAGTAGAGACCCAGTACTTC
TRBD1,TRBJ1-1,NA,TRBV5-4,CASSSAGGTDTEAFF,TGTGCCAGCAGCTCGGCAGGGGGAACGGACACTGAAGCTTTCTTT
NA,TRBJ1-2,NA,TRBV4-2,CASSQEEGSAFVLDYGYTF,TGTGCCAGCAGCCAAGAAGAGGGGTCTGCCTTTGTTCTCGACTATGGCTACACCTTC
NA,TRBJ1-1,once,TRBV4-1,CASSQESWNTEAFF,TGCGCCAGCAGCCAAGAATCGTGGAACACTGAAGCTTTCTTT
NA,TRBJ2-5,NA,TRBV11-3,CASSLGDGYNEAQYF,TGTGCCAGCAGCTTAGGGGACGGATACAATGAGGCCCAGTACTTC
TRBD1,TRBJ1-3,NA,TRBV5-6,CASSFTGVYSGNTIYF,TGTGCCAGCAGCTTCACAGGGGTCTACTCTGGAAACACCATATATTTT
NA,TRBJ2-7,NA,TRBV5-5,CASSLNPHEQYF,TGTGCCAGCAGCTTGAACCCCCACGAGCAGTACTTC
NA,TRBJ2-2,NA,TRBV12-5,CASGLVQGGAGELFF,TGTGCTAGTGGTTTGGTACAAGGGGGAGCGGGGGAGCTGTTTTTT
NA,TRBJ1-5,NA,TRBV1,CTSSQPPDRTYSNQPQHF,TGCACCAGCAGCCAACCCCCGGACAGAACCTATAGCAATCAGCCCCAGCATTTT